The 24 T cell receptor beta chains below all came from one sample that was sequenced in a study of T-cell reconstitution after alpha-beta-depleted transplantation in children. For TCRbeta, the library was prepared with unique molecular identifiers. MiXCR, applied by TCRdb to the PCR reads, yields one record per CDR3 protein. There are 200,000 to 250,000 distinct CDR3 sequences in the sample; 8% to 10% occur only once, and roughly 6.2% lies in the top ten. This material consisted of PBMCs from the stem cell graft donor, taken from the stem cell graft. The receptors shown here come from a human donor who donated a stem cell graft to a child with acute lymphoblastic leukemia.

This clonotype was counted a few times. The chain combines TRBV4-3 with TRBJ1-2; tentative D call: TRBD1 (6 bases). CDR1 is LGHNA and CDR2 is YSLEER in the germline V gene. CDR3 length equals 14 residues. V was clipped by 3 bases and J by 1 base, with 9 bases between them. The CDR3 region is CASSHGQINYGYTF. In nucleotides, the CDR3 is TGCGCCAGCAGCCATGGACAGATTAACTATGGCTACACCTTC.

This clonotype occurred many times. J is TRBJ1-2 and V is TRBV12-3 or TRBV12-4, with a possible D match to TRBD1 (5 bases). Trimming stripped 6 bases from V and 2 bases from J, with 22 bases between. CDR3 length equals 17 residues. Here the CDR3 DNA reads TGTGCCAGCAGACCTGGGTCCCTCACACAGGAGAACTATGGCTACACCTTC. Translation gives CASRPGSLTQENYGYTF.

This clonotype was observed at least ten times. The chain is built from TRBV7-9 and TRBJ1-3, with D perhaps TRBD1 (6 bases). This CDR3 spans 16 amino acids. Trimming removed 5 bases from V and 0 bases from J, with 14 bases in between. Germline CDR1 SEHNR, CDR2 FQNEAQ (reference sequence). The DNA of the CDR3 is TGTGCCAGCAGCCCGTTGGGGGCGAGCTCTGGAAACACCATATATTTT. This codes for CASSPLGASSGNTIYF.

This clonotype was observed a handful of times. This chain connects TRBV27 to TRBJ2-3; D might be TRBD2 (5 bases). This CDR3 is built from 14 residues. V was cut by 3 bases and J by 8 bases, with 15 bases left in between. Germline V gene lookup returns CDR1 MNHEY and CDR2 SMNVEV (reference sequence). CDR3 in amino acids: CASSLGRGLGTQYF. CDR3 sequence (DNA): TGTGCCAGCAGTTTGGGCCGAGGGTTGGGTACGCAGTATTTT.

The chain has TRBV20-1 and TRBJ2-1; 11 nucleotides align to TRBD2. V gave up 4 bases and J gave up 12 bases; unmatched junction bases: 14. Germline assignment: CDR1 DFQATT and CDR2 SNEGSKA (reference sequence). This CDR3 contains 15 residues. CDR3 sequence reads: CSATLAGGPTIRQFF. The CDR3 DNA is TGCAGTGCTACGTTAGCGGGGGGGCCGACAATACGGCAGTTCTTC.

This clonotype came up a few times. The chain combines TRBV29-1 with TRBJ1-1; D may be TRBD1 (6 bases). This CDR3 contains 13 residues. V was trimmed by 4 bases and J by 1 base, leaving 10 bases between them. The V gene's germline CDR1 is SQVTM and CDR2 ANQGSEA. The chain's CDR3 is CSVATGGNTEAFF. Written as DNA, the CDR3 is TGCAGCGTTGCGACAGGAGGGAACACTGAAGCTTTCTTT.

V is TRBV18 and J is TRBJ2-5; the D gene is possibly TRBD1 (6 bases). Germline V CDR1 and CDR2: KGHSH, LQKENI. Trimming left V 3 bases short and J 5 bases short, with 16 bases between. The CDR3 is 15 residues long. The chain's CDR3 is CASSPTQGIEETQYF. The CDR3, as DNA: TGTGCCAGCTCACCTACACAGGGAATAGAGGAGACCCAGTACTTC.

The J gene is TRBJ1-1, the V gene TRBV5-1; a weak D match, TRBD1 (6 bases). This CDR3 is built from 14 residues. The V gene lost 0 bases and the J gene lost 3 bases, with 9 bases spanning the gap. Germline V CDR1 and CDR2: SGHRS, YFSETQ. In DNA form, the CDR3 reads TGCGCCAGCAGCTTGGGGGACACACACACTGAAGCTTTCTTT. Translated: CASSLGDTHTEAFF.

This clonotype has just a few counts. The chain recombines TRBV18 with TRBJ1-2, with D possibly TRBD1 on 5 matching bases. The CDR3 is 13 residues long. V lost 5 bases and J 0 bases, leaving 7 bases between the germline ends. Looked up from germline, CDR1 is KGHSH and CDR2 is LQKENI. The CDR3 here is CASSETANYGYTF. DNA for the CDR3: TGTGCCAGCTCAGAGACAGCTAACTATGGCTACACCTTC.

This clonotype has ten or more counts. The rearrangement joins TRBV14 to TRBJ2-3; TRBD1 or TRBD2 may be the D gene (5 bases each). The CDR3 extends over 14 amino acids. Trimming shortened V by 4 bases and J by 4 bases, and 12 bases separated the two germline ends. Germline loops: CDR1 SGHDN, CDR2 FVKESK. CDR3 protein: CASSLGPLADTQYF. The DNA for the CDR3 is TGTGCCAGCAGCCTGGGACCCTTGGCAGATACGCAGTATTTT.

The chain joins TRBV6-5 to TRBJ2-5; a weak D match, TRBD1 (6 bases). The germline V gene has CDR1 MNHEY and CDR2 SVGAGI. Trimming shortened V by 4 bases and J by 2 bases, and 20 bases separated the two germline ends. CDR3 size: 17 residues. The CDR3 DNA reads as TGTGCCAGCAGTTCCTACCATCTGAGGACAGCTCAAGAGACCCAGTACTTC. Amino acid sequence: CASSSYHLRTAQETQYF.

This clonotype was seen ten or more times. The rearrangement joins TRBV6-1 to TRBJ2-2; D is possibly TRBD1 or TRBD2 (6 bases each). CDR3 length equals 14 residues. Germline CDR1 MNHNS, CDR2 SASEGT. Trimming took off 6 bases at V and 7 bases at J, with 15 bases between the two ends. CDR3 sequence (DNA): TGTGCCAGCAGGGTCGGGGGCCGGGGCGGGGAGCTGTTTTTT. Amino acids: CASRVGGRGGELFF.

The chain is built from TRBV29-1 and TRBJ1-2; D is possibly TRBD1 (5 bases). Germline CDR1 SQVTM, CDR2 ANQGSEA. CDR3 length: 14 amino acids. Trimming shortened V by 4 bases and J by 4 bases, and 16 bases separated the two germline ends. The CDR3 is CSVGYTGDSYGYTF. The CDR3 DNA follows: TGCAGCGTTGGATATACAGGCGACTCCTATGGCTACACCTTC.

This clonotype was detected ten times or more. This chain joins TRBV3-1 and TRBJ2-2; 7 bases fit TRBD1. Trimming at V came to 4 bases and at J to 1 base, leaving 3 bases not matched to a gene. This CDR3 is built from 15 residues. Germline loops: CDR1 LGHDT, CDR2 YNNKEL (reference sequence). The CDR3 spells CASSPQGQNTGELFF. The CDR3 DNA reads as TGTGCCAGCAGCCCACAGGGGCAGAACACCGGGGAGCTGTTTTTT.

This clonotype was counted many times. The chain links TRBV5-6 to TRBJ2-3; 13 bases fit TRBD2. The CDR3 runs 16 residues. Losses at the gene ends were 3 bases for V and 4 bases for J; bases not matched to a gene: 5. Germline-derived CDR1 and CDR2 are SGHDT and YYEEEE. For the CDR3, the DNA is TGTGCCAGCAGCTGGGGACTAGCGGGGCTGGCAGATACGCAGTATTTT. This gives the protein CASSWGLAGLADTQYF.

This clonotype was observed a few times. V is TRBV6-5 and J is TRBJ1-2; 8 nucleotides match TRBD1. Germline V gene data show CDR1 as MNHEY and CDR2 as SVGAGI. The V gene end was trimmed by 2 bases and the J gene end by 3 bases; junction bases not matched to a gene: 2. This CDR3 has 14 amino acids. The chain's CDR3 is CASSYRGQDYGYTF. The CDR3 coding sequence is TGTGCCAGCAGTTACCGGGGACAGGACTATGGCTACACCTTC.

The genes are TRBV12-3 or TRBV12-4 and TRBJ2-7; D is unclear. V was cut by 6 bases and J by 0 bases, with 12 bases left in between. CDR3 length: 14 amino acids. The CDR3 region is CASSPPVASYEQYF. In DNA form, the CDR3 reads TGTGCCAGCAGCCCCCCCGTCGCCTCCTACGAGCAGTACTTC.

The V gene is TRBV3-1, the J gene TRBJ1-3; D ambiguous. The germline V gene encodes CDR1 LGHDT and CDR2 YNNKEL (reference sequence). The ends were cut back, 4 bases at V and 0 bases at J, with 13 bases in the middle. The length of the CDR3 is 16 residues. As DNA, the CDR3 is TGTGCCAGCAGCCTAGGACGGGCCAACTCTGGAAACACCATATATTTT. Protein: CASSLGRANSGNTIYF.

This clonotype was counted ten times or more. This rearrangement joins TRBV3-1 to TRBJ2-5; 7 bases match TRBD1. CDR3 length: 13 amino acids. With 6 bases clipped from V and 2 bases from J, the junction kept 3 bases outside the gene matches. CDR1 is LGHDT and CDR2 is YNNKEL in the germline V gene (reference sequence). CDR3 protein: CASSRDRQETQYF. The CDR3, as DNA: TGTGCCAGCAGTCGGGACAGACAAGAGACCCAGTACTTC.

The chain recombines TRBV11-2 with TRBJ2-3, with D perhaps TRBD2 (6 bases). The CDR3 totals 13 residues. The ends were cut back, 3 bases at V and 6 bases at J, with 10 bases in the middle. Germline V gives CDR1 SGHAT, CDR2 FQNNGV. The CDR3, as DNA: TGTGCCAGCAGCTTCGAACGGGGGGATACGCAGTATTTT. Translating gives CASSFERGDTQYF.

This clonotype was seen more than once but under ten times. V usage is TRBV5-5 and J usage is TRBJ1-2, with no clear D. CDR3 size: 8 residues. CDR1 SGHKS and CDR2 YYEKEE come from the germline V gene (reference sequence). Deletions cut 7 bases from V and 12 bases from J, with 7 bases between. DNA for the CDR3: TGTGCCAGCGCCACAAACACCTTC. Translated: CASATNTF. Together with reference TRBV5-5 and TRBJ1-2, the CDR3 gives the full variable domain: DAGVTQSPTHLIKTRGQQVTLRCSPISGHKSVSWYQQVLGQGPQFIFQYYEKEERGRGNFPDRFSARQFPNYSSELNVNALLLGDSALYLCASATNTFGSGTRLTVV.

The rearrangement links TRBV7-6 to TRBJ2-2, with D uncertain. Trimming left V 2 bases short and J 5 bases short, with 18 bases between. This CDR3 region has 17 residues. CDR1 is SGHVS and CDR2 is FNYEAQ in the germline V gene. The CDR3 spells CASSLWTPQKGTGELFF. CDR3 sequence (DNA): TGTGCCAGCAGCTTATGGACCCCCCAGAAAGGGACCGGGGAGCTGTTTTTT.

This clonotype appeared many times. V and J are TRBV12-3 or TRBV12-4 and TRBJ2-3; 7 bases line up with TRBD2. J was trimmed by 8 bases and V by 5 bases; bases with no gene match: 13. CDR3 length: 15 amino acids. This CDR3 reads CASSRTTASGATQYF. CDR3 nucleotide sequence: TGTGCCAGCAGTAGGACTACCGCCAGCGGGGCTACGCAGTATTTT.

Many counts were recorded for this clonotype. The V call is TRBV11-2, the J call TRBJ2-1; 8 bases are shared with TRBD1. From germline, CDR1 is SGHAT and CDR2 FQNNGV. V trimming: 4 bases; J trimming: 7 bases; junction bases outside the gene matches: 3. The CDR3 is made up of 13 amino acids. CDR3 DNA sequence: TGTGCCAGCAGCTCCGGGACAGGAAATGAGCAGTTCTTC. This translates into CASSSGTGNEQFF.